This T cell receptor (beta chain) was documented in a study of T-cell reconstitution after alpha-beta-depleted transplantation in children. This clonotype was seen at least ten times. Its target is unknown. Study-wide points: Elevated TCRbeta diversity at day 60 was traced, in some patients, to surviving recipient T cells and thymic progenitors. From newly produced T cells came most of the T-cell counts and diversity one year after transplant. The origin of alpha-beta T cells about two months after transplant was reportedly several hundred expanded graft clones.

Per the germline V gene, CDR1 is MNHEY and CDR2 is SVGEGT. V trimming: 6 bases; J trimming: 10 bases; junction bases outside the gene matches: 10. CDR3 length equals 15 residues. Molecular barcoding with unique molecular identifiers was used for the TCRbeta library. MiXCR was run by TCRdb on the PCR reads, yielding one entry per CDR3 protein. The sample carries 300,000 to 350,000 distinct CDR3 sequences, under 20% recorded once. The source material was PBMCs, mostly from graft donor cells, sampled 360 days after TCRalphabeta/CD19-depleted stem cell transplant. The TCR comes from a male patient aged 2-9 years who had a stem cell transplant for acute lymphoblastic leukemia, so the T cells may come from the graft donor. The chain combines TRBV6-2 or TRBV6-3 with TRBJ2-1; 12 nucleotides align to TRBD2. Written as DNA, the CDR3 is TGTGCCAGCAGACGACTAGCGGGAGTTCTGAACGAGCAGTTCTTC. It codes for CASRRLAGVLNEQFF.